Below, 5 T cell receptor beta chains from the same sample are listed, as sequenced in a study of blood T cells in healthy people across ages. A second about 7 to 11 cycle PCR used barcoded and J-beta primers. TCRdb re-called the 5' RACE reads through MiXCR, storing one row per CDR3 protein. The sample records about 2 million distinct CDR3 sequences, approximately 50% being singletons. Sequencing input: blood. The receptors come from a woman in her thirties or forties in good health.

This clonotype was seen a few times. The chain couples TRBV12-3 or TRBV12-4 to TRBJ2-5; 12 bases map to TRBD2. The CDR3 runs to 15 residues. The V gene end was trimmed by 6 bases and the J gene end by 2 bases; junction bases not matched to a gene: 4. The CDR3 bases are TGTGCCAGCAGCCATACTAGCGGGGGGCAAGAGACCCAGTACTTC. Translated, it gives CASSHTSGGQETQYF.

Only a few counts were recorded for this clonotype. The CDR3 DNA reads TGTGCCAGCGGGTATAACAGGGATTCCGAGCAGTACTTC. Protein sequence: CASGYNRDSEQYF. The V and J genes are TRBV25-1 and TRBJ2-7, with D possibly being TRBD1 (6 bases). Looked up from germline, CDR1 is MGHDK and CDR2 is SYGVNS. This CDR3 has 13 amino acids. V was shortened by 8 bases and J by 6 bases, with 17 bases between the two germline ends.

The chain carries TRBV20-1 and TRBJ2-4; a possible D gene is TRBD1 (7 bases). Near its end, the DNA agrees better with TRBJ2-7, so the J call may be wrong. Germline loops: CDR1 DFQATT, CDR2 SNEGSKA (reference sequence). The CDR3 spans 14 residues. CDR3 residues: CSARRQGGLYEQYF. The CDR3 DNA is TGCAGTGCTAGAAGGCAGGGGGGCCTTTACGAGCAGTACTTC.

This clonotype showed up just a few times. The gene calls are TRBV10-3 and TRBJ1-2; 8 bases align to TRBD1. Trimming took 5 bases from V and 5 from J; bases not matched to a gene: 13. The germline V gene has CDR1 ENHRY and CDR2 SYGVKD. The CDR3 is 16 residues long. In DNA form, the CDR3 reads TGTGCCATCAGTTACTCGGGACAGGCAGGAACTTATGGCTACACCTTC. Translation gives CAISYSGQAGTYGYTF.

J is TRBJ2-1 and V is TRBV13; the D is unclear. CDR3 size: 13 residues. CDR1 PRHDT and CDR2 FYEKMQ come from the germline V gene (reference sequence). With 1 base removed from V and 10 bases from J, the gap between germline ends came to 11 bases. CDR3 region: CASSLEGPREQFF. CDR3 DNA sequence: TGTGCCAGCAGCTTAGAAGGCCCCCGGGAGCAGTTCTTC.